The next 24 T cell receptor beta chains were all read from a single sample in a study of blood T cell repertoires in COVID-19. Assay used: immunoSEQ multiplex PCR; TCRdb lists only in-frame clones, some missing. The sample contains about 200,000 clones, roughly 83% of which appear only once. The sample was peripheral blood. The receptor source for this set is a woman aged 40 to 49 with COVID-19, enrolled during active disease.

The chain recombines TRBV19 with TRBJ2-7; a weak D match, TRBD2 (6 bases). This CDR3 has 14 residues. V was clipped by 9 bases and J by 6 bases, with 21 bases between them. Per germline, CDR1 LNHDA and CDR2 SQIVND (reference sequence). The CDR3 sequence is CASMGPGLNGEQYF. The CDR3 nucleotides read TGTGCCAGCATGGGACCGGGACTCAACGGCGAGCAGTACTTC.

This clone was detected only a few times. This sequence joins TRBV3-1 (or the pseudogene TRBV3-2) and TRBJ2-7, with TRBD2 as a possible D gene (5 bases). Germline CDR1 and CDR2: LGHDT and YNNKEL (reference sequence). The CDR3 runs to 12 residues. The V and J ends lost 0 bases and 8 bases respectively, with 8 bases between them. CDR3 sequence: CASSQDGVKQYF. DNA of the CDR3: TGTGCCAGCAGCCAAGACGGGGTAAAGCAGTACTTC.

The gene calls are TRBV2 and TRBJ2-7; 9 bases line up with TRBD2. V shed 4 bases, J shed 4 bases, and the junction held 11 bases outside the gene matches. The CDR3 is 16 residues long. From germline, CDR1 is SNHLY and CDR2 FYNNEI. CDR3 in amino acids: CASSGDRTSGPYEQYF. In nucleotides, the CDR3 is TGTGCCAGCAGTGGTGACAGAACTAGCGGGCCGTACGAGCAGTACTTC.

Notes on this clone: The sample carries other DNA sequences with the same CDR3. The chain uses TRBV7-9 and TRBJ1-2; 7 bases are a match to TRBD1. CDR1 is SEHNR, CDR2 FQNEAQ, per germline (reference sequence). The CDR3 has 14 residues. Trimming took 1 base from V and 4 from J; bases not matched to a gene: 3. The CDR3 DNA is TGTGCCAGCAGCTTAGAGGGGGCGGGCTATGGCTACACCTTC. Its translation: CASSLEGAGYGYTF.

The chain recombines TRBV19 with TRBJ2-7, with 7 bases that match TRBD2. Per the germline V gene, CDR1 is LNHDA and CDR2 is SQIVND (reference sequence). With 3 bases clipped from V and 7 bases from J, the junction kept 9 bases outside the gene matches. This CDR3 has 14 residues. In nucleotides, the CDR3 is TGTGCCAGTAGTATTCGGACGGGACTAAGGGAGCAGTACTTC. It encodes CASSIRTGLREQYF.

V is TRBV3-1 (or the pseudogene TRBV3-2) and J is TRBJ2-7; 8 positions agree with TRBD2. Germline V gene lookup returns CDR1 LGHDT and CDR2 YNNKEL (reference sequence). V gave up 4 bases and J gave up 9 bases; unmatched junction bases: 17. This CDR3 has 16 residues. The CDR3: CASSLTPGTSGSGQYF. The DNA of the CDR3 is TGTGCCAGCAGCCTTACCCCCGGGACTAGTGGATCTGGGCAGTACTTC.

The chain uses TRBV2 and TRBJ2-5, with 8 bases identical to TRBD1. The CDR3 extends over 15 amino acids. Germline V gives CDR1 SNHLY, CDR2 FYNNEI. V dropped 4 bases and J dropped 2; count of bases not matched to a gene: 6. CDR3 residues: CASSAQGAGQETQYF. In nucleotides, the CDR3 is TGTGCCAGCAGTGCTCAGGGGGCAGGTCAAGAGACCCAGTACTTC.

Of note for this clone: This same CDR3 is encoded by further DNA sequences in the sample. The J gene is TRBJ2-7, the V gene TRBV18; 11 bases agree with TRBD1. Unmatched junction bases numbered 1, after V lost 2 bases and J lost 1 base. Per the germline V gene, CDR1 is KGHSH and CDR2 is LQKENI. The CDR3 is 15 residues long. DNA of the CDR3: TGTGCCAGCTCACCAGGGACAGGGGGATCCTACGAGCAGTACTTC. Amino acid sequence: CASSPGTGGSYEQYF.

The chain has TRBV7-2 and TRBJ1-1; perhaps TRBD1 as D (5 bases). V lost 2 bases and J 11 bases, leaving 18 bases between the germline ends. Germline lookup yields CDR1 SGHTA and CDR2 FQGNSA. The CDR3 loop spans 14 amino acids. This CDR3 is CASSLKGSGGGAFF. The CDR3 nucleotides are TGTGCCAGCAGCTTAAAAGGGTCTGGGGGAGGGGCTTTCTTT.

This chain connects TRBV7-2 to TRBJ2-3, with 8 bases lining up with TRBD2. The J segment lost 2 bases and the V segment lost 3 bases, leaving 7 bases of the junction unmatched. This CDR3 is built from 16 residues. CDR1 SGHTA and CDR2 FQGNSA come from the germline V gene. The CDR3 DNA follows: TGTGCCAGCAGCTTGTGGGGCGGGGGGAACACAGATACGCAGTATTTT. Translation: CASSLWGGGNTDTQYF.

The CDR3 region is CASSPRAETQYF. In DNA, the CDR3 is TGTGCCAGCAGCCCCAGGGCAGAGACCCAGTACTTC. V gene TRBV11-2 combines with J gene TRBJ2-5; maybe TRBD1 (5 bases). Germline V gene lookup returns CDR1 SGHAT and CDR2 FQNNGV. V gave up 5 bases and J gave up 4 bases, with 8 bases separating them. This CDR3 spans 12 amino acids.

This rearrangement joins TRBV12-5 to TRBJ1-4; the match to TRBD1 covers 8 bases. CDR3 size: 16 residues. V was pared by 5 bases and J by 3 bases, with 8 bases of the junction left unmatched. Germline CDR1 and CDR2: LGHNT and FRNRAP. This chain's CDR3 is CASGLTSGQANEKLFF. The CDR3 coding sequence is TGTGCTAGTGGTCTCACCTCGGGACAGGCTAATGAAAAACTGTTTTTT.

This clone has only a few counts. This may arise from a read error, as a much more abundant clone is one base away. At the DNA level, this CDR3 is encoded by other sequences in the same sample as well. The chain employs TRBV30 and TRBJ1-1, with D possibly being TRBD1 (6 bases). The CDR3 covers 13 residues. Looked up from germline, CDR1 is GTSNPN and CDR2 is SVGIG (reference sequence). The CDR3 protein is CAWGGLGGAEAFF. CDR3 DNA: TGTGCGTGGGGGGGGCTGGGAGGGGCTGAAGCTTTCTTT.

The genes are TRBV6-5 and TRBJ1-2, with D perhaps matching TRBD1 (6 bases). Germline V CDR1 and CDR2: MNHEY, SVGAGI. Trimming shortened V by 11 bases and J by 4 bases, and 17 bases separated the two germline ends. The CDR3 totals 13 residues. The CDR3 loop reads CACRGGGGYGYTF. CDR3 bases: TGTGCCTGCCGAGGAGGGGGGGGCTATGGCTACACCTTC.

The chain is built from TRBV10-3 and TRBJ2-2, with D hard to call. Germline V gene lookup returns CDR1 ENHRY and CDR2 SYGVKD. CDR3 size: 12 residues. With 11 bases removed from V and 7 bases from J, the gap between germline ends came to 14 bases. CDR3 in amino acids: CASHAVGGELFF. DNA of the CDR3: TGTGCCTCCCATGCGGTCGGCGGGGAGCTGTTTTTT.

This chain joins TRBV24-1 and TRBJ2-2; TRBD2 matches at 11 bases. CDR3 length: 18 amino acids. V lost 0 bases, J lost 5 bases, and 7 bases stayed unmatched. CDR1 is KGHDR and CDR2 is SFDVKD in the germline V gene. The CDR3 region has the DNA TGTGCCACCAGTGATTTGACTAGCGGGGGTGGTCTAACCGGGGAGCTGTTTTTT. Translation gives CATSDLTSGGGLTGELFF.

The V and J genes are TRBV5-1 and TRBJ2-5; D might be TRBD2 (5 bases). Per germline, CDR1 SGHRS and CDR2 YFSETQ. The V gene lost 5 bases and the J gene lost 3 bases, with 11 bases spanning the gap. This CDR3 is 13 amino acids long. The CDR3 region is CASSNREKETQYF. In DNA form, the CDR3 reads TGCGCCAGCAGTAACCGGGAAAAAGAGACCCAGTACTTC.

V and J are TRBV5-1 and TRBJ1-1; no reliable D call. Trimming cost V 0 bases and J 1 base, with 10 bases left between them. The CDR3 loop spans 15 amino acids. Germline CDR1 is SGHRS and CDR2 is YFSETQ. DNA of the CDR3: TGCGCCAGCAGCTTGGAGACTGTCAGGAACACTGAAGCTTTCTTT. As protein: CASSLETVRNTEAFF.

This chain connects TRBV7-2 to TRBJ2-7; tentatively, D is TRBD1 (6 bases). The CDR3 sequence is 16 residues long. The germline V and J ends were trimmed by 4 bases and 6 bases, with 22 bases remaining between them. Germline CDR1 and CDR2: SGHTA and FQGNSA. The CDR3, as DNA: TGTGCCAGCAGCTCAGGGGACGGGACGAACCCTGGCGAGCAGTACTTC. This translates into CASSSGDGTNPGEQYF. Complete variable domain (other parts from reference TRBV7-2 and TRBJ2-7): GAGVSQSPSNKVTEKGKDVELRCDPISGHTALYWYRQSLGQGLEFLIYFQGNSAPDKSGLPSDRFSAERTGGSVSTLTIQRTQQEDSAVYLCASSSGDGTNPGEQYFGPGTRLTVT.

V is TRBV14 and J is TRBJ2-2, with a tentative D call TRBD1 (6 bases). V was pared by 4 bases and J by 6 bases, with 15 bases between. The CDR3 runs 15 residues. CDR1 and CDR2 from the germline V gene are SGHDN and FVKESK. DNA for the CDR3: TGTGCCAGCAGCCGTGGACAGTCGAGGCCCGGGGAGCTGTTTTTT. It specifies CASSRGQSRPGELFF.

V usage is TRBV6-1 and J usage is TRBJ1-5; TRBD1 matches at 8 bases. CDR1 is MNHNS, CDR2 SASEGT, per germline. Germline trimming cut 4 bases from V and 9 bases from J; bases unmatched to any gene: 17. The CDR3 is 17 amino acids. The CDR3, as DNA: TGTGCCAGCAGTGCCCAACGAGGACAGGGAGGGACGCTGCCCCAGCATTTT. Protein sequence: CASSAQRGQGGTLPQHF.

A few counts support this clone. The chain combines TRBV5-1 with TRBJ2-7, with a weak D call TRBD1 (5 bases). Trimming took 0 bases from V and 1 from J, leaving 8 bases between them. The CDR3 runs to 14 residues. The germline V gene has CDR1 SGHRS and CDR2 YFSETQ. As DNA, the CDR3 is TGCGCCAGCAGCTTGGTTCAGGGTTCCTACGAGCAGTACTTC. Its protein product is CASSLVQGSYEQYF.

The chain couples TRBV9 to TRBJ1-6; D is unclear. The V gene lost 0 bases and the J gene lost 7 bases, with 8 bases spanning the gap. This CDR3 has 14 residues. CDR1 is SGDLS and CDR2 is YYNGEE in the germline V gene. CDR3: CASSVGGQNSPLHF. The CDR3 bases are TGTGCCAGCAGCGTAGGCGGCCAGAATTCACCCCTCCACTTT.

This rearrangement joins TRBV2 to TRBJ1-3, with D uncertain. This CDR3 has 12 amino acids. Trimming cost V 8 bases and J 0 bases, with 5 bases left between them. The V gene's germline CDR1 is SNHLY and CDR2 FYNNEI. CDR3 sequence: CASSGSGNTIYF. The DNA of the CDR3 is TGTGCCAGCTCCGGCTCTGGAAACACCATATATTTT.